The present T cell receptor (beta chain) was sequenced within a study of shared clonotypes between healthy human individuals. Looking at the study overall: Three plates were used per donor for CD4 naive, three for CD4 memory, two for CD8 naive and one for CD8 memory.

The protocol was immunoSEQ multiplex PCR, while the TCRdb copy is restricted to in-frame clones and leaves out a portion. This table holds 1,400,000 or so clones, about 98.5% found once. Those who donated were healthy HIV-negative adults, with no recent acute infections or vaccinations reported. As regards this clone: Its antigen is undetermined.

Losses at the gene ends were 4 bases for V and 3 bases for J; bases not matched to a gene: 10. Per germline, CDR1 SGHDN and CDR2 FVKESK. CDR3 length: 17 amino acids. General study results and limits: Between a few donors, naive CD4 clonotypes were shared at a level of roughly 5.5%. It was anticipated that sequencing depth would influence how many clonotypes donors shared.

This chain connects TRBV14 to TRBJ2-2; TRBD2 aligns across 8 bases. The TCR originated in a man between 25 and 39 years old in good health. The sample was naive CD4+ T cells sorted from blood. The subset was: CD45RA+ positively selected. In nucleotides, the CDR3 is TGTGCCAGCAGCCGACGAGGTAGCGGGATCGACACCGGGGAGCTGTTTTTT. Translating it yields CASSRRGSGIDTGELFF. Based on the CDR3 plus reference TRBV14 and TRBJ2-2, the full variable domain is EAGVTQFPSHSVIEKGQTVTLRCDPISGHDNLYWYRRVMGKEIKFLLHFVKESKQDESGMPNNRFLAERTGGTYSTLKVQPAELEDSGVYFCASSRRGSGIDTGELFFGEGSRLTVL.